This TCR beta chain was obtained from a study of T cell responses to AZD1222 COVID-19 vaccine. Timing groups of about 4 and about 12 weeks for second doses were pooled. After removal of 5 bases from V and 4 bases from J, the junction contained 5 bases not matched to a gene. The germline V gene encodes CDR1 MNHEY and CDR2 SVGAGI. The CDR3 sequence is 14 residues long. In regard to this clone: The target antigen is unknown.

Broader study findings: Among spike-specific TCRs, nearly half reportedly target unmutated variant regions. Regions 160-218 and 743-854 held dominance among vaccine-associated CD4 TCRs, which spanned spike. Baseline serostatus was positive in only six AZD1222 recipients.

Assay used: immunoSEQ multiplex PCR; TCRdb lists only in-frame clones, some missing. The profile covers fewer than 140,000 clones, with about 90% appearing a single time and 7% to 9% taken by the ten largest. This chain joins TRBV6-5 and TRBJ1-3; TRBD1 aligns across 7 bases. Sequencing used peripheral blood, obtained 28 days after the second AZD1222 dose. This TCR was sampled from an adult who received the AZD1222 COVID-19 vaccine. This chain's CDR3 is CASSPPGQGNTIYF. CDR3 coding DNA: TGTGCCAGCAGTCCCCCGGGACAGGGAAACACCATATATTTT.